This TCR beta chain was identified during a study of siplizumab effects on memory and regulatory T cells. Study-wide results and caveats: Naive T cells appeared more diverse than memory cells and seemed to be major alloresponse contributors. Proliferating siplizumab-culture Tregs lacked confirmation of suppressive function. Siplizumab produced a significant reduction in alloreactive sequences that were traceable to unstimulated CD4+ memory cells.

Each sample yielded around 9.4 x 10^4 assayed TCR templates. Repertoires were generated with immunoSEQ multiplex PCR, while TCRdb's copy carries only in-frame clones and drops some. The sample holds 45,000 to 50,000 clones, more than 85% seen once. Concerning this clone: Its matching antigen is unknown.

Source material: naive CD8+ T cells sorted from blood. This receptor was taken from a human donor in good health.

The CDR3 is CASSLAPNWENIQYF. CDR3 sequence (DNA): TGTGCCAGCAGTTTAGCCCCCAACTGGGAGAACATTCAGTACTTC. The genes are TRBV27 and TRBJ2-4, with a tentative D call TRBD2 (5 bases). Trimming took 2 bases from V and 7 from J, leaving 15 bases between them. The CDR3 contains 15 residues. Germline-derived CDR1 and CDR2 are MNHEY and SMNVEV (reference sequence).